This T cell receptor (beta chain) originates from a study of blood T cell repertoires in COVID-19. For the study at large: T cells, B-cell-depleted T cells, or PBMCs provided the cDNA or gDNA that served as material.

The CDR3 covers 15 residues. V lost 6 bases to trimming and J lost 0 bases; unmatched junction nucleotides: 5. CDR1 and CDR2 (germline): KGHSH, LQKENI. In the original processing: It was from reference gene primer amplification that nucleated cell counts were estimated. Sequencing used immunoSEQ multiplex PCR; TCRdb keeps in-frame clones, though not all of them. V and J calls and clone size follow that table, whereas D and trimming were derived from the DNA. This sample has some 180,000 clones; approximately 84% occur once, and the top ten carry roughly 6.3%. The sample comprised peripheral blood. V usage is TRBV18 and J usage is TRBJ1-3, with 7 nucleotides matching TRBD1. The receptor was isolated from a human donor in a cohort sampled during active COVID-19. CDR3 nucleotides: TGTGCCAGCTCGCTTACAGGGGACTCTGGAAACACCATATATTTT. Protein: CASSLTGDSGNTIYF.